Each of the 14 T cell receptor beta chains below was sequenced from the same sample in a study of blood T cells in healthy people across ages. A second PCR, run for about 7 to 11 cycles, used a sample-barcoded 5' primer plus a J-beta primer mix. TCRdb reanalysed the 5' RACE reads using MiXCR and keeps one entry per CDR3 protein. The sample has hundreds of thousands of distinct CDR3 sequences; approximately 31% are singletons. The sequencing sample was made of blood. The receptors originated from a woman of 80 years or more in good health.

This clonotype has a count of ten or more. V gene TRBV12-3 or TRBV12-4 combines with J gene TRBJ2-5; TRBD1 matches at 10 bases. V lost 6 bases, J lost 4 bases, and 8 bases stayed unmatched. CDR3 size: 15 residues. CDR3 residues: CASSQGDRGRETQYF. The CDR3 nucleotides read TGTGCCAGCAGCCAGGGGGACAGGGGTCGAGAGACCCAGTACTTC.

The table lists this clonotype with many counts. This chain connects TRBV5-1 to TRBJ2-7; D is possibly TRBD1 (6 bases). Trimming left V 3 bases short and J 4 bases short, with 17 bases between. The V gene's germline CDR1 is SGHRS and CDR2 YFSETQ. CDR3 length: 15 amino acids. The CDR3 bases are TGCGCCAGCAGCTCTCCGGACAGAGGGATTTACGAGCAGTACTTC. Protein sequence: CASSSPDRGIYEQYF.

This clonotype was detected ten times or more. The CDR3 reads CASSKDSAPYGYTF. The DNA of the CDR3 is TGTGCCAGCAGCAAGGACAGTGCGCCCTATGGCTACACCTTC. The chain uses TRBV5-5 and TRBJ1-2, with D tentatively TRBD1 (6 bases). Deletions cut 4 bases from V and 4 bases from J, with 14 bases between. The CDR3 is 14 amino acids. Germline lookup yields CDR1 SGHKS and CDR2 YYEKEE (reference sequence).

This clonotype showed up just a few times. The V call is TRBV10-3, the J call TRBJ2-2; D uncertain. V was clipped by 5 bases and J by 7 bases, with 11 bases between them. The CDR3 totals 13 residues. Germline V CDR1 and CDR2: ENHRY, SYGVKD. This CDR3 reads CAISSLEIGELFF. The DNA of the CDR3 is TGTGCCATCAGTTCTCTAGAGATCGGGGAGCTGTTTTTT.

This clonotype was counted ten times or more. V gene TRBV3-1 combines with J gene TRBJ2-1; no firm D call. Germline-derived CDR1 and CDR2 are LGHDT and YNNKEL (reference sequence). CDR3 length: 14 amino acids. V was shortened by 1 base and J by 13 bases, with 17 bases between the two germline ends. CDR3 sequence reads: CASSQGLRHDIQFF. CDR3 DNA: TGTGCCAGCAGCCAAGGACTCCGACACGATATCCAGTTCTTC.

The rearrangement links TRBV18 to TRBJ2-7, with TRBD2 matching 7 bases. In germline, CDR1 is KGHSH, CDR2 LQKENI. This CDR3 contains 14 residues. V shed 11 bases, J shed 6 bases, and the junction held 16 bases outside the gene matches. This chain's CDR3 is CAGRSSGASREQYF. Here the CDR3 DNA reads TGTGCCGGCCGTTCTAGCGGCGCCTCCCGCGAGCAGTACTTC.

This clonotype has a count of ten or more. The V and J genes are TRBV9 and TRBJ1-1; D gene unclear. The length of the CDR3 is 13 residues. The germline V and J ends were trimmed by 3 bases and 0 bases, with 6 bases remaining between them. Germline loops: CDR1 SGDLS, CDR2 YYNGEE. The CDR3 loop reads CASSATLNTEAFF. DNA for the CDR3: TGTGCCAGCAGCGCTACATTGAACACTGAAGCTTTCTTT.

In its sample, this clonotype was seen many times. The CDR3 DNA follows: TGTGCCAGCAGCCGAGTTGGGGACAGCTCCTACAATGAGCAGTTCTTC. It is translated as CASSRVGDSSYNEQFF. The chain has TRBV27 and TRBJ2-1; 7 bases are shared with TRBD1. The CDR3 loop spans 16 amino acids. Trimming removed 6 bases from V and 0 bases from J; junction bases left unmatched: 8. Looked up from germline, CDR1 is MNHEY and CDR2 is SMNVEV (reference sequence).

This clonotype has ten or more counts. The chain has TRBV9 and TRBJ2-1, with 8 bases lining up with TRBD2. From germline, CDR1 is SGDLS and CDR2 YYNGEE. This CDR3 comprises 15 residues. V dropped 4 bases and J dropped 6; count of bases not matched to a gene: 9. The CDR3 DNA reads TGTGCCAGCAGCAAGGGACTAGGGGTGTTCAATGAGCAGTTCTTC. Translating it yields CASSKGLGVFNEQFF. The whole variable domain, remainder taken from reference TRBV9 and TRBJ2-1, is DSGVTQTPKHLITATGQRVTLRCSPRSGDLSVYWYQQSLDQGLQFLIQYYNGEERAKGNILERFSAQQFPDLHSELNLSSLELGDSALYFCASSKGLGVFNEQFFGPGTRLTVL.

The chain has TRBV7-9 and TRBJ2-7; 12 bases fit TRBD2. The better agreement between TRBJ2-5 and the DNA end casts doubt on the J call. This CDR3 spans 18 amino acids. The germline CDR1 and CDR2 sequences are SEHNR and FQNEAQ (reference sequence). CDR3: CASSSPGLAGPDRGTQYF. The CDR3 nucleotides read TGTGCCAGCAGCTCACCGGGACTAGCGGGCCCCGATCGAGGGACCCAGTACTTC.

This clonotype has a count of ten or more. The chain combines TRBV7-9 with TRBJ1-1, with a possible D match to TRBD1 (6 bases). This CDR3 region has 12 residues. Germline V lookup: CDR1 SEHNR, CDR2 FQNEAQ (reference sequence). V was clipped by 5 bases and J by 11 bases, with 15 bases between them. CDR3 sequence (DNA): TGTGCCAGCAGCCCGAGGGGGAGGGTTGCTTTCTTT. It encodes CASSPRGRVAFF.

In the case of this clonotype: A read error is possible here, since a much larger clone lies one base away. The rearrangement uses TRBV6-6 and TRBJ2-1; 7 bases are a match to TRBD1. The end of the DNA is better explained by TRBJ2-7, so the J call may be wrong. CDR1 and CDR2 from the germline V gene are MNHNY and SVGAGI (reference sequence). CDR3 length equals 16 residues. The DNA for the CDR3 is TGTGCCAGCAGTTCTCAACAGGGGCCCTCCTACAATGAGCAGTACTTC. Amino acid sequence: CASSSQQGPSYNEQYF.

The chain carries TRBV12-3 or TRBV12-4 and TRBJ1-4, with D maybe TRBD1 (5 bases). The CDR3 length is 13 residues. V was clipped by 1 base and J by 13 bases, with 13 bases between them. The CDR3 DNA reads TGTGCCAGCAGTTTAGGTTCTCGCGGGACACTGTTTTTT. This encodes CASSLGSRGTLFF.

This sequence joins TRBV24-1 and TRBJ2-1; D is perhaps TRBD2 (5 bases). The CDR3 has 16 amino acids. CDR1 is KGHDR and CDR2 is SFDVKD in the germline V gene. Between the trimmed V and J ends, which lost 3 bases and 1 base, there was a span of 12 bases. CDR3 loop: CATSDKGDHSYNEQFF. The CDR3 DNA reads TGTGCCACCAGTGATAAGGGAGATCATTCCTACAATGAGCAGTTCTTC.